Following are 8 T cell receptor beta chains from one sample sequenced in a study of blood T cell repertoires in COVID-19. Repertoires were generated with immunoSEQ multiplex PCR, while TCRdb's copy carries only in-frame clones and drops some. The table has fewer than 200,000 clones, around four fifths seen once. The sequencing input was peripheral blood. The source of these receptors is an older man with active or convalescent COVID-19.

This clone was counted only a few times. The rearrangement uses TRBV7-2 and TRBJ1-3; maybe TRBD1 (5 bases). The germline V gene encodes CDR1 SGHTA and CDR2 FQGNSA. The CDR3 is 13 amino acids. Trimming left V 3 bases short and J 4 bases short, with 7 bases between. CDR3 coding DNA: TGTGCCAGCAGCTTTGGGGCCGGAAACACCATATATTTT. Residues: CASSFGAGNTIYF.

The chain employs TRBV27 and TRBJ2-7, with D possibly matching TRBD2 (6 bases). Germline CDR1 and CDR2: MNHEY and SMNVEV (reference sequence). The CDR3 extends over 18 amino acids. Trimming removed 8 bases at V and 2 bases at J, with 28 bases between. CDR3 nucleotides: TGTGCCAGCTCCCTTTATCTTGGGGCCGGAGCGGGTACCTACGAGCAGTACTTC. Its translation: CASSLYLGAGAGTYEQYF.

The chain couples TRBV6-2 or TRBV6-3 to TRBJ1-5; 8 nucleotides align to TRBD1. The CDR3 consists of 17 residues. Trimming took 4 bases from V and 1 from J; bases not matched to a gene: 9. The germline V gene has CDR1 MNHEY and CDR2 SVGEGT. The CDR3 DNA reads as TGTGCCAGCAGTTGGGACGGACAGGGACTGAGCAATCAGCCCCAGCATTTT. This translates into CASSWDGQGLSNQPQHF.

The chain has TRBV27 and TRBJ2-7, with 12 bases that match TRBD1. This CDR3 is 15 amino acids long. The V and J ends lost 6 bases and 7 bases, in that order; junction bases with no gene match: 10. Germline V gives CDR1 MNHEY, CDR2 SMNVEV (reference sequence). For the CDR3, the DNA is TGTGCCAGCAGCCCACCGGGACAGGGGGCGGGTGAGCAGTACTTC. This translates into CASSPPGQGAGEQYF.

The CDR3: CASSIIRPGGALEAFF. Here the CDR3 DNA reads TGTGCCAGTAGTATAATCCGGCCGGGGGGGGCACTTGAAGCTTTCTTT. The chain couples TRBV19 to TRBJ1-1; D perhaps matches TRBD1 (6 bases). The CDR3 has 16 amino acids. Germline loops: CDR1 LNHDA, CDR2 SQIVND (reference sequence). V was shortened by 2 bases and J by 7 bases, with 20 bases between the two germline ends.

This clone was counted a single time. The gene calls are TRBV6-5 and TRBJ2-7; 8 nucleotides match TRBD1. V dropped 7 bases and J dropped 6; count of bases not matched to a gene: 14. The length of the CDR3 is 15 residues. The germline V gene has CDR1 MNHEY and CDR2 SVGAGI. The CDR3 is CASKLIIGQGSEQYF. CDR3 DNA: TGTGCCAGCAAGCTGATTATAGGACAGGGATCCGAGCAGTACTTC.

The CDR3 nucleotides read TGTGCCAGTACCTCGACAGGGGGCTTTGGCTACACCTTC. This sequence encodes CASTSTGGFGYTF. The gene calls are TRBV19 and TRBJ1-2; 10 positions match TRBD1. Germline assignment: CDR1 LNHDA and CDR2 SQIVND (reference sequence). The V and J ends lost 7 bases and 7 bases, in that order; junction bases with no gene match: 6. This CDR3 spans 13 amino acids.

The rearrangement uses TRBV7-2 and TRBJ2-1, with 10 bases matching TRBD2. There are 15 residues in the CDR3. V gave up 3 bases and J gave up 10 bases; unmatched junction bases: 9. CDR1 and CDR2 (germline): SGHTA, FQGNSA. CDR3 coding DNA: TGTGCCAGCAGCTTCAGCGGGAGGGCTTTGCAAGAGCAGTTCTTC. It specifies CASSFSGRALQEQFF.